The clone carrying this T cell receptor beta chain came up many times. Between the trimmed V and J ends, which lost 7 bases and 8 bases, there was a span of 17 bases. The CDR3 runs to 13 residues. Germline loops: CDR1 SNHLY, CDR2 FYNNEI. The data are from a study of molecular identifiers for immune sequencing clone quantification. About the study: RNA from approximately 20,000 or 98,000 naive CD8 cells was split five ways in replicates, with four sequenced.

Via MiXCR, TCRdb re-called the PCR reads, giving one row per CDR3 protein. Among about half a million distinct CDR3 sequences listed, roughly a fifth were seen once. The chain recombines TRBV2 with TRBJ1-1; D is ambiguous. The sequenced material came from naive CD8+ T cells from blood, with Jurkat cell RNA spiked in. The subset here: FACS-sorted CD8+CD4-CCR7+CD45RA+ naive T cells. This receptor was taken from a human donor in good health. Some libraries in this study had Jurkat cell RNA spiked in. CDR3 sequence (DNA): TGTGCCAGCACCAGAAGGCCGCAAGGGGAAGCTTTCTTT. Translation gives CASTRRPQGEAFF.